This T cell receptor beta chain comes out of a study of response to subunit inactivated influenza vaccine (dated by TCRdb to 2017 to 2018). About the investigation overall: To follow how T cells responded to a trivalent subunit inactivated influenza vaccine, the researchers relied on deep quantitative profiling of the T cell receptor repertoire.

The research as a whole found: The authors proposed that each seasonal influenza vaccination may bring in only a limited number of new T cells.

This clonotype was recorded many times. Its recognized antigen is unknown. No base-level quality is on record; no much larger clone is a single base apart. The CDR3 sequence holds 13 residues, the cysteine and phenylalanine included. Only CDR3 DNA is held: 39 bases, read in frame from base 1. V is pared back by 6 bases and J by 3 bases, with 12 bases lying between the germline termini. Libraries came from RT-PCR. The sequencer was an Illumina HiSeq 2500. The public sequencing data were trimmed at Q25 with fastp and processed into clonotypes with MiXCR by TCRdb, which kept only in-frame beta chains. A single entry per CDR3 protein holds the most common genes and DNA from its merged rows. A total of 650,000 to 800,000 distinct CDR3 sequences appear in this sample, 18% of them only once. The ten largest clonotypes hold 11% of the sample.

This specimen was PBMCs from blood, taken 5 to 6 days after vaccination. The sequence came from a man aged 50 to 60 who received an inactivated influenza vaccine. Donor details come from another sample of the same person, matched by shared clones. The rearrangement joined TRBV12-3 or TRBV12-4 to TRBJ2-7; no D gene can be assigned with confidence. The DNA reads as follows: TGTGCCAGCAGCCCTTATCGAGTCTACGAGCAGTACTTC. Its amino acids are CASSPYRVYEQYF.